The rows below give T cell receptor beta chains drawn from one sample of a study of T cell changes during pregnancy in multiple sclerosis. TCRdb keeps only in-frame clones here, not all; method: immunoSEQ multiplex PCR. Found here are around 100,000 clones, 94% of them singletons; the top ten hold around 0.9%. The material sequenced was peripheral blood, taken before pregnancy. The receptor set was obtained from a female donor with multiple sclerosis, enrolled in a pregnancy study. The CDR3 runs from the conserved cysteine through the conserved F or W. The D gene is left open where the match is weak.

>TRBJ1-5|14|TRBD1|TRBV6-1
CASSVTGGRQPQHF
>TRBJ1-3|15|NA|TRBV7-8
CASSLGHSSGNTIYF
>TRBJ2-7|11|NA|TRBV28
CASSYSYEQYF
>TRBJ1-3|12|NA|TRBV30
CAWKFRGNTIYF
>TRBJ2-2|14|NA|TRBV7-9
CASTNLDSTEELFF
>TRBJ2-5|17|TRBD2|TRBV18
CASSPRLAGLVQETQYF
>TRBJ1-2|12|TRBD1|TRBV11-2
CASSRQGNGYTF
>TRBJ2-7|15|NA|TRBV6-1
CASRTGTLASYEQYF
>TRBJ2-2|14|NA|TRBV6-5
CASSYRWNTGELFF
>TRBJ1-2|14|TRBD1|TRBV28
CASSLWGQGGGYTF
>TRBJ1-2|13|TRBD1|TRBV7-2
CASSWDRPPPYTF
>TRBJ2-3|15|NA|TRBV30
CAWSEWQGRTDTQYF
>TRBJ1-2|12|NA|TRBV19
CASTIDSYGYTF
>TRBJ1-1|13|NA|TRBV18
CASSPSRSTEAFF
>TRBJ2-7|16|NA|TRBV4-1
CASSQESTRGGYEQYF
>TRBJ1-1|14|TRBD1|TRBV6-5
CASIATGKNTEAFF
>TRBJ1-1|14|NA|TRBV5-1
CASSLKGSGTEAFF
>TRBJ2-1|13|NA|TRBV7-6
CASSLTLYNEQFF
>TRBJ2-2|14|NA|TRBV28
CASSLRVATGELFF
>TRBJ1-1|15|NA|TRBV5-1
CASSPLGGVATEAFF
>TRBJ1-4|15|NA|TRBV7-9
CASSLVGGESEKLFF
>TRBJ1-1|15|TRBD1|TRBV5-6
CASSLGGQGGTEAFF
>TRBJ1-1|12|TRBD1|TRBV7-9
CASSLAHRGAFF
>TRBJ2-7|15|TRBD1|TRBV5-8
CASSLVTGNVYEQYF
>TRBJ2-2|20|TRBD2|TRBV28
CASSFFGLGLAGGGTGELFF
>TRBJ2-7|14|NA|TRBV5-6
CASSWTSDSYEQYF